The 11 T cell receptor beta chains below come from one sample, sequenced in a study of CD8+CD57+ T cells in acquired aplastic anemia. Both TCR beta VDJ combination and CDR3 sequence profiling were carried out. Genomic DNA was the template for this profiling. A single record per CDR3 protein comes from TCRdb applying MiXCR to the reads. The sample has roughly 240,000 distinct CDR3 sequences, around half seen once; the top ten hold approximately 8%. In patients chosen for sequencing, flow cytometry had shown CD8+CD57+ cell expansion. The sample comprised sorted CD4+, CD8+, or CD8+CD57+ T cells (not recorded which) from PBMCs. These receptors were collected from a human donor with aplastic anemia.

J is TRBJ2-1 and V is TRBV7-9; weak D call: TRBD2 (5 bases). Germline values: CDR1 SEHNR, CDR2 FQNEAQ (reference sequence). Trimming stripped 4 bases from V and 6 bases from J, with 10 bases between. The CDR3 totals 13 residues. The CDR3 loop is CASSSGIFNEQFF. Here the CDR3 DNA reads TGTGCCAGCAGCTCGGGAATTTTCAATGAGCAGTTCTTC.

This chain links TRBV7-4 with TRBJ2-7, with 7 bases that match TRBD2. The J call could be wrong; TRBJ2-5 is a better fit for the DNA end. Looked up from germline, CDR1 is SGHVT and CDR2 is SQSDAQ. The CDR3 has 15 amino acids. This chain's CDR3 is CASSLVGRGVETQYF. CDR3 nucleotide sequence: TGTGCCAGCAGCTTAGTGGGGAGGGGCGTCGAGACCCAGTACTTC.

This chain uses TRBV19 with TRBJ1-2; no firm D call. Germline V gene lookup returns CDR1 LNHDA and CDR2 SQIVND (reference sequence). V was trimmed by 5 bases and J by 4 bases, leaving 20 bases between them. The CDR3 consists of 16 residues. The CDR3 loop reads CASSLGVPDPSYGYTF. The CDR3 coding sequence is TGTGCCAGTAGTCTTGGTGTACCGGATCCTAGCTATGGCTACACCTTC.

The rearrangement uses TRBV6-1 and TRBJ1-3; no clear D gene. The germline V and J ends were trimmed by 1 base and 3 bases, with 13 bases remaining between them. In germline, CDR1 is MNHNS, CDR2 SASEGT. There are 16 residues in the CDR3. The CDR3 sequence is CASSEGVEMGGNTIYF. The CDR3 DNA reads as TGTGCCAGCAGTGAAGGGGTGGAGATGGGTGGAAACACCATATATTTT.

This clonotype was seen a few times. The chain carries TRBV27 and TRBJ2-1; D gene ambiguous. Trimming pared 2 bases from V and 3 bases from J, leaving 5 bases between. Germline loops: CDR1 MNHEY, CDR2 SMNVEV (reference sequence). The CDR3 loop spans 13 amino acids. The CDR3 nucleotides read TGTGCCAGCAGTTTAGGGCACTACAATGAGCAGTTCTTC. Translated: CASSLGHYNEQFF.

This clonotype occurred many times. The chain is built from TRBV11-2 and TRBJ1-2; tentative D call: TRBD1 (5 bases). CDR1 and CDR2 (germline): SGHAT, FQNNGV. V lost 1 base, J lost 5 bases, and 14 bases lay in between. CDR3 length equals 15 residues. The DNA of the CDR3 is TGTGCCAGCAGCTTAGGGGCAGGGACTGGGTATGGCTACACCTTC. Translated, it gives CASSLGAGTGYGYTF.

This clonotype showed up many times. The chain carries TRBV7-9 and TRBJ2-1, with D perhaps matching TRBD1 (6 bases). The CDR3 loop spans 16 amino acids. Germline loops: CDR1 SEHNR, CDR2 FQNEAQ (reference sequence). V shed 4 bases and J shed 9 bases, with 22 bases lying between them. The CDR3 DNA is TGTGCCAGCAGCTCTAATCGACAGGTTAGAGAGAGTGAGCAGTTCTTC. It codes for CASSSNRQVRESEQFF.

The table lists this clonotype with a count of one. V is TRBV29-1 and J is TRBJ1-1; D ambiguous. CDR3 length: 14 residues. CDR1 is SQVTM, CDR2 ANQGSEA, per germline. The CDR3 spells CCADPGLRNTEAFF. The DNA for the CDR3 is TGCTGCGCGGACCCGGGATTGCGGAACACTGAAGCTTTCTTT. Using reference TRBV29-1 and TRBJ1-1 for the parts outside the CDR3, the full variable domain is SAVISQKPSRDICQRGTSLTIQCQVDSQVTMMFWYRQQPGQSLTLIATANQGSEATYESGFVIDKFPISRPNLTFSTLTVSNMSPEDSSIYLCCADPGLRNTEAFFGQGTRLTVV.

This clonotype was counted at least ten times. The chain employs TRBV19 and TRBJ2-1; D might be TRBD2 (6 bases). The CDR3 has 15 residues. Trimming took off 7 bases at V and 4 bases at J, with 17 bases between the two ends. Germline V lookup: CDR1 LNHDA, CDR2 SQIVND (reference sequence). CDR3 sequence reads: CASNMRDAIYNEQFF. The CDR3 nucleotides read TGTGCCAGTAATATGCGGGACGCTATTTACAATGAGCAGTTCTTC. Full variable domain (missing parts from reference TRBV19 and TRBJ2-1): DGGITQSPKYLFRKEGQNVTLSCEQNLNHDAMYWYRQDPGQGLRLIYYSQIVNDFQKGDIAEGYSVSREKKESFPLTVTSAQKNPTAFYLCASNMRDAIYNEQFFGPGTRLTVL.

The chain has TRBV19 and TRBJ1-2; 7 bases fit TRBD1. Trimming cost V 3 bases and J 4 bases; bases outside gene matches: 5. The CDR3 has 14 amino acids. Germline CDR1 reads LNHDA; CDR2 reads SQIVND (reference sequence). The chain's CDR3 is CASSMAGGAYGYTF. Written as DNA, the CDR3 is TGTGCCAGTAGTATGGCAGGGGGGGCCTATGGCTACACCTTC.

This clonotype was counted at least ten times. The V and J genes are TRBV10-2 and TRBJ2-1, with 11 bases fitting TRBD1. The V gene end was trimmed by 6 bases and the J gene end by 5 bases; junction bases not matched to a gene: 6. Germline V gene lookup returns CDR1 WSHSY and CDR2 SAAADI. The CDR3 runs to 15 residues. This chain's CDR3 is CASRQGTGGNNEQFF. The CDR3 coding sequence is TGCGCCAGCAGGCAAGGGACAGGGGGTAACAATGAGCAGTTCTTC.